This record covers a single T cell receptor (beta chain). This clonotype was seen many times. Its antigen is still unknown. No per-base quality is available; no much larger clone lies one base away. This sample was taken from a study of T cells in Graves' hyperthyroidism and ophthalmopathy (dated by TCRdb to the late 2010s). With respect to the entire study: Peripheral blood was sampled at the time of initial diagnosis, prior to any treatment. The roughly 94 discovery patients were randomly divided into training and test sets at a 7:3 ratio. After sampling, hyperthyroidism patients received methimazole starting at 30 mg daily, and ophthalmopathy patients received high-dose intravenous methylprednisolone. According to the paper, TCR Vbeta CDR3 sequencing was carried out on 135 peripheral blood samples, which came from over 40 ophthalmopathy, around 74 hyperthyroidism and about 17 progressor patients. An independent validation cohort of 18 to 20 hyperthyroidism patients and 17 patients who later progressed to ophthalmopathy tested prospective prediction of ophthalmopathy. To identify distinguishing TCR V-J signatures, a discovery cohort of 90 to 100 patients was used, comprising under 45 with Graves' ophthalmopathy and around 57 with stable Graves' hyperthyroidism. Thyroid tissue and blood T-cell repertoires from six or seven Graves' hyperthyroidism patients were also compared in the study.

The TCR beta CDR3 regions were amplified from RNA transcripts. The first round of RT-PCR for the TCR CDR3 was performed with the HTBI primer set and the Qiagen OneStep RT-PCR kit. A second multiplex PCR round built the libraries, followed by size selection and purification. Paired-end sequencing of the libraries was performed with 100 bp reads on an Illumina HiSeq2000. Processing in the source paper ran as follows. Raw data were processed with SOAPnuke, discarding reads with adapters, uncalled bases, mean Phred below 15, or no exact constant-primer or identifier match. COPE v1.2.5 was used to merge the high-quality paired reads, and each unique nucleotide sequence was defined as a clonotype. MiTCR v1.1 was used to align clonotypes to the IMGT TRBV, TRBD and TRBJ reference segments. The analysis was restricted to V-J combinations with a frequency above 0.0001, which together covered just over 98% of the repertoires. The TCS score was defined as the ratio of F50 (clonal expansion) to E x V (chaos), calculated using BLOSUM62-based TCRdist between CDR3 peptides within each V-J. Welch's t-statistics and random forest reduced roughly 500 V-J features to 13, which were used in a naive Bayes classifier (R e1071). Using fastp at Q25 and MiXCR, TCRdb reprocessed the public reads and kept productive beta chains. Every CDR3 protein is listed once, alongside the most common genes and DNA of its rows. The authors' filters were not applied to this entry. This sample is represented by 500,000 to 650,000 distinct CDR3 sequences; approximately 15% of them were singletons. The top ten clones comprise around 12% of the sample.

Ophthalmopathy patients had moderately to severely active disease, Clinical Activity Score of at least 3, NOSPECS grade of at least 4, and duration under 3 months. Patients with uncontrolled infections, other autoimmune diseases, pregnancy or lactation were excluded. Diagnoses were established on the basis of clinical symptoms, serum thyroxine and TRAb, thyroid ultrasound, and orbital computed tomography. PBMCs were separated from roughly 10 ml of fresh peripheral blood using Ficoll-Paque density gradient centrifugation. Trizol reagent was used to extract total RNA, and RNA quality was then checked on an Agilent 2100 Bioanalyzer. Trimming at the junction amounts to 2 bases on V and 8 bases on J, and the germline ends lie 12 bases apart. The CDR3 runs 13 residues from the cysteine to the phenylalanine. Only the CDR3 DNA is retained, 39 bases long and in frame from the first base. Per the germline V gene (reference sequence), MNHEY is the CDR1 and SMNVEV is the CDR2.

Points the paper makes about the study in general: Sample size was not statistically predetermined, and blinding of investigators to group allocation was not performed. During validation, the model predicted progression to ophthalmopathy a median of about 6.3 months ahead of onset, with 70.59% sensitivity and almost 75% specificity. Most expanded thyroid clonotypes (frequency above 0.001) were also detected in blood, a finding suggesting that blood repertoires may reflect thyroid immune responses. A 13 V-J signature model separated ophthalmopathy from stable hyperthyroidism, with approximately 87% sensitivity and roughly 81% specificity in cross-validation and 80%/75% in testing.

The specimen sequenced was blood. The V gene is TRBV27 and the J gene is TRBJ1-1; the D gene cannot be named for sure. The clonotype originates from a woman in her fifties or sixties with Graves' ophthalmopathy. Here the CDR3 is given as CASSLLGPSEAFF. In nucleotide form, the sequence is TGTGCCAGCAGTTTACTGGGCCCCTCCGAAGCTTTCTTT.